Given below is one T cell receptor (beta chain) in context. The sample is drawn from a study of technical replicates of blood from several donors. This CDR3 is built from 15 residues. The ends lost 2 bases at V and 7 bases at J; junction bases unmatched: 5. The germline CDR1 and CDR2 sequences are SGHTS and YDEGEE. Clones were read by immunoSEQ multiplex PCR, and TCRdb kept only the in-frame ones, dropping some. The sample has around 61,000 clones; 97% are singletons. The specimen was T cells isolated from PBMCs. V is TRBV5-8 and J is TRBJ2-2; 10 positions match TRBD1. The receptor's source is a human donor in good health. In nucleotides, the CDR3 is TGTGCCAGCAGCTTTGGACAGGGGGTCGGCGGGGAGCTGTTTTTT. As protein: CASSFGQGVGGELFF.